The 28 T cell receptor beta chains presented below share a single source sample, sequenced in a study of OX40 agonist ivuxolimab in advanced cancers. Here immunoSEQ multiplex PCR was the method, and the copy in TCRdb shows in-frame clones only, minus some. Seen here are about 73,000 clones, about 89% observed once, and the top ten hold over 0.65%. The sequencing used CD4+ or CD8+ T cells sorted from blood, collected in a trial of the OX40 agonist ivuxolimab. The receptors shown here come from an adult with an advanced solid tumor such as melanoma, head and neck, liver or kidney cancer.

This clone was observed a few times. The genes are TRBV12-5 and TRBJ1-1; D possibly corresponds to TRBD1 (5 bases). This CDR3 is built from 14 residues. Germline CDR1 LGHNT, CDR2 FRNRAP. V was shortened by 1 base and J by 1 base, with 7 bases between the two germline ends. The CDR3 loop is CASGLGQTNTEAFF. CDR3 coding DNA: TGTGCTAGTGGTTTGGGACAGACGAACACTGAAGCTTTCTTT.

The count of this clone is one. V gene TRBV18 combines with J gene TRBJ2-6, with D unresolved. Looked up from germline, CDR1 is KGHSH and CDR2 is LQKENI. Trimming took off 0 bases at V and 2 bases at J, with 2 bases between the two ends. The CDR3 runs 14 residues. In nucleotides, the CDR3 is TGTGCCAGCTCACCACCGCCTGGGGCCAACGTCCTGACTTTC. This translates into CASSPPPGANVLTF.

The chain links TRBV6-4 to TRBJ2-2; D gene ambiguous. The CDR3 consists of 13 residues. V lost 5 bases, J lost 7 bases, and 11 bases lay in between. Per the germline V gene, CDR1 is MRHNA and CDR2 is SNTAGT. Here the CDR3 reads CASSPSQNGELFF. Here the CDR3 DNA reads TGTGCCAGCAGTCCCTCCCAAAACGGGGAGCTGTTTTTT.

The chain joins TRBV11-2 to TRBJ1-3; TRBD1 matches at 8 bases. Germline lookup yields CDR1 SGHAT and CDR2 FQNNGV. J was trimmed by 2 bases and V by 8 bases; bases with no gene match: 2. The CDR3 has 13 residues. CDR3 nucleotide sequence: TGTGCCAGCGGACAGGGTCCTGGAAACACCATATATTTT. It yields the protein CASGQGPGNTIYF.

This clone was recorded a few times. Here the CDR3 reads CASSKQGYEQYF. CDR3 nucleotides: TGTGCCAGCAGTAAACAGGGTTACGAGCAGTACTTC. The J gene is TRBJ2-7, the V gene TRBV6-6; maybe TRBD1 (6 bases). V lost 5 bases, J lost 4 bases, and 9 bases lay in between. Germline assignment: CDR1 MNHNY and CDR2 SVGAGI (reference sequence). This CDR3 comprises 12 residues.

The J gene is TRBJ2-7, the V gene TRBV30; perhaps TRBD1 as D (6 bases). Germline CDR1 GTSNPN, CDR2 SVGIG (reference sequence). The CDR3 spans 16 residues. Trimming cost V 4 bases and J 0 bases, with 19 bases left between them. The CDR3 reads CAWTPPDRTFSYEQYF. As DNA, the CDR3 is TGTGCCTGGACTCCCCCTGACAGGACATTCTCCTACGAGCAGTACTTC.

The gene calls are TRBV2 and TRBJ1-3, with a tentative D call TRBD1 (6 bases). Germline loops: CDR1 SNHLY, CDR2 FYNNEI. The CDR3 loop spans 14 amino acids. V dropped 4 bases and J dropped 0 bases, with 7 bases sitting between them. The CDR3 spells CASSAGDSGNTIYF. The CDR3 nucleotides read TGTGCCAGCAGTGCAGGGGACTCTGGAAACACCATATATTTT.

The gene calls are TRBV5-4 and TRBJ2-5; TRBD1 is a possible D gene (6 bases). There are 13 residues in the CDR3. Trimming stripped 4 bases from V and 2 bases from J, with 9 bases between. CDR1 and CDR2 from the germline V gene are SGHNT and YYREEE (reference sequence). The CDR3 region is CASSDGQQETQYF. Here the CDR3 DNA reads TGTGCCAGCAGCGACGGACAGCAAGAGACCCAGTACTTC. Based on the CDR3 plus reference TRBV5-4 and TRBJ2-5, the full variable domain is ETGVTQSPTHLIKTRGQQVTLRCSSQSGHNTVSWYQQALGQGPQFIFQYYREEENGRGNFPPRFSGLQFPNYSSELNVNALELDDSALYLCASSDGQQETQYFGPGTRLLVL.

In DNA form, the CDR3 reads TGTGCCATCAGTGAAGGGACTAGCGGGTCCACAGATACGCAGTATTTT. This encodes CAISEGTSGSTDTQYF. The chain carries TRBV10-3 and TRBJ2-3; 12 bases map to TRBD2. This CDR3 spans 16 amino acids. Germline assignment: CDR1 ENHRY and CDR2 SYGVKD. V lost 3 bases to trimming and J lost 2 bases; unmatched junction nucleotides: 3.

This clone was observed a single time. V usage is TRBV30 and J usage is TRBJ2-3, with a weak D call TRBD1 (5 bases). The germline gives CDR1 GTSNPN, CDR2 SVGIG (reference sequence). This CDR3 is 15 amino acids long. V was trimmed by 0 bases and J by 1 base, leaving 11 bases between them. The CDR3 here is CAWSVDFRGTDTQYF. The DNA of the CDR3 is TGTGCCTGGAGTGTAGATTTCAGGGGCACAGATACGCAGTATTTT.

This chain joins TRBV7-2 and TRBJ1-6, with 7 bases identical to TRBD1. Per germline, CDR1 SGHTA and CDR2 FQGNSA. The CDR3 is 16 amino acids. J lost 7 bases, V lost 5 bases, and 11 bases had no gene match. The CDR3 nucleotides read TGTGCCAGCAGCAGGCGAGTAGGGGGCGCGAATTCACCCCTCCACTTT. Residues: CASSRRVGGANSPLHF.

J is TRBJ1-3 and V is TRBV5-1; D is undetermined. V was pared by 3 bases and J by 4 bases, with 11 bases between. In germline, CDR1 is SGHRS, CDR2 YFSETQ. There are 14 residues in the CDR3. In nucleotides, the CDR3 is TGCGCCAGCAGCTCGGAGGGTCGCGGAAACACCATATATTTT. It is translated as CASSSEGRGNTIYF.

J is TRBJ1-5 and V is TRBV6-1; D uncertain. The ends were cut back, 0 bases at V and 6 bases at J, with 6 bases in the middle. Germline V CDR1 and CDR2: MNHNS, SASEGT. The CDR3 runs 13 residues. The DNA of the CDR3 is TGTGCCAGCAGTGAAGCTTTGTCTCAGCCCCAGCATTTT. This encodes CASSEALSQPQHF.

The rearrangement links TRBV7-2 to TRBJ2-7; 8 bases are shared with TRBD2. The CDR3 contains 14 residues. V shed 1 base, J shed 6 bases, and the junction held 5 bases outside the gene matches. The germline V gene has CDR1 SGHTA and CDR2 FQGNSA. CDR3 bases: TGTGCCAGCAGCTTAGACGGGGGGGAAGGCGAGCAGTACTTC. Translating gives CASSLDGGEGEQYF.

The CDR3 protein is CASSLGGVGQPQHF. As DNA, the CDR3 is TGCGCCAGCAGCTTGGGAGGGGTAGGTCAGCCCCAGCATTTT. The rearrangement uses TRBV5-1 and TRBJ1-5; TRBD1 might be the D (5 bases). The CDR3 covers 14 residues. Germline V gene data show CDR1 as SGHRS and CDR2 as YFSETQ. V was shortened by 0 bases and J by 6 bases, with 10 bases between the two germline ends.

This clone was recorded only once. The chain employs TRBV5-5 and TRBJ1-4; D is uncertain. The V end lost 2 bases, the J end lost 7 bases, and 6 bases lay between the germline ends. Germline V gives CDR1 SGHKS, CDR2 YYEKEE (reference sequence). The CDR3 sequence is 12 residues long. CDR3 region: CASSFSAEKLFF. The CDR3 coding sequence is TGTGCCAGCAGCTTTTCAGCTGAAAAACTGTTTTTT.

The chain carries TRBV27 and TRBJ1-5; 7 bases match TRBD1. Germline lookup yields CDR1 MNHEY and CDR2 SMNVEV (reference sequence). V lost 6 bases, J lost 0 bases, and 5 bases stayed unmatched. This CDR3 is 15 amino acids long. The CDR3 spells CASRRDRDSNQPQHF. In DNA form, the CDR3 reads TGTGCCAGCAGGCGCGACAGGGATAGCAATCAGCCCCAGCATTTT.

CDR3 nucleotide sequence: TGTGCCAGCAGTGGGGGGAATTCACCCCTCCACTTT. Amino acids: CASSGGNSPLHF. The V call is TRBV28, the J call TRBJ1-6, with D possibly matching TRBD1 (5 bases). V was cut by 5 bases and J by 7 bases, with 6 bases left in between. CDR1 MDHEN and CDR2 SYDVKM come from the germline V gene. The CDR3 sequence is 12 residues long.

In DNA form, the CDR3 reads TGTGCCAGCAGTCAAGAGAAAAAACTGTTTTTT. Amino acids: CASSQEKKLFF. The chain recombines TRBV28 with TRBJ1-4; no clear D gene. Trimming took off 5 bases at V and 9 bases at J, with 7 bases between the two ends. CDR1 is MDHEN and CDR2 is SYDVKM in the germline V gene. The CDR3 loop spans 11 amino acids.

The CDR3 nucleotides are TGTGCCAGCAGCTTTGTTAGGTTCGGGTCTAATGAAAAACTGTTTTTT. Encoded protein: CASSFVRFGSNEKLFF. This chain uses TRBV7-2 with TRBJ1-4; D not certain. The CDR3 extends over 16 amino acids. The V gene's germline CDR1 is SGHTA and CDR2 FQGNSA. V was clipped by 3 bases and J by 3 bases, with 14 bases between them.

The rearrangement uses TRBV30 and TRBJ2-7; 8 positions match TRBD2. Per the germline V gene, CDR1 is GTSNPN and CDR2 is SVGIG (reference sequence). This CDR3 comprises 16 residues. The V gene end was trimmed by 3 bases and the J gene end by 5 bases; junction bases not matched to a gene: 15. Here the CDR3 DNA reads TGTGCCTGGAGCCCTCGTGCTCGGGGGGGGTCCCACGAGCAGTACTTC. Protein: CAWSPRARGGSHEQYF.

The chain has TRBV28 and TRBJ2-1, with no clear D. Germline V gene lookup returns CDR1 MDHEN and CDR2 SYDVKM. The CDR3 has 12 amino acids. V lost 6 bases and J lost 12, with 15 bases in between. DNA of the CDR3: TGTGCCAGCAGCCCCCAGACCCTTTTGCAGTTCTTC. Its protein product is CASSPQTLLQFF.

The table lists this clone with a few counts. The genes are TRBV6-1 and TRBJ2-7; TRBD2 is a possible D gene (6 bases). Germline CDR1 is MNHNS and CDR2 is SASEGT. The CDR3 has 11 residues. Trimming took off 4 bases at V and 7 bases at J, with 8 bases between the two ends. CDR3 residues: CASSVGGEQYF. The CDR3 DNA sequence: TGTGCCAGCAGTGTCGGGGGAGAGCAGTACTTC.

The V gene is TRBV4-1, the J gene TRBJ2-2; TRBD1 aligns across 7 bases. Germline-derived CDR1 and CDR2 are MGHRA and YSYEKL. CDR3 length: 16 residues. After removal of 4 bases from V and 0 bases from J, the junction contained 5 bases not matched to a gene. DNA for the CDR3: TGCGCCAGCAGCCTTAGACAGGGCTCGAACACCGGGGAGCTGTTTTTT. Its translation is CASSLRQGSNTGELFF.

The chain uses TRBV28 and TRBJ2-3; 8 bases map to TRBD2. This CDR3 contains 16 residues. Trimming took 2 bases from V and 3 from J; bases not matched to a gene: 7. Germline values: CDR1 MDHEN, CDR2 SYDVKM. CDR3 bases: TGTGCCAGCAGTTTAGTGACGGGGGGGCAAACAGATACGCAGTATTTT. It codes for CASSLVTGGQTDTQYF.

The chain uses TRBV7-2 and TRBJ2-3, with TRBD2 matching over 15 bases. Germline loops: CDR1 SGHTA, CDR2 FQGNSA. This CDR3 has 17 amino acids. J was trimmed by 7 bases and V by 5 bases; bases with no gene match: 10. In DNA, the CDR3 is TGTGCCAGCAGCCGGGGCGGGACTAGCGGGGGGCCGAATACGCAGTATTTT. It encodes CASSRGGTSGGPNTQYF.

This clone was counted once. This rearrangement joins TRBV28 to TRBJ1-1; 8 bases are a match to TRBD1. The V gene end was trimmed by 6 bases and the J gene end by 7 bases; junction bases not matched to a gene: 7. The CDR3 extends over 13 amino acids. Looked up from germline, CDR1 is MDHEN and CDR2 is SYDVKM. The CDR3 nucleotides are TGTGCCAGCAGACGGACAGGGATGGGTGAAGCTTTCTTT. Its protein product is CASRRTGMGEAFF. Full variable domain (missing parts from reference TRBV28 and TRBJ1-1): DVKVTQSSRYLVKRTGEKVFLECVQDMDHENMFWYRQDPGLGLRLIYFSYDVKMKEKGDIPEGYSVSREKKERFSLILESASTNQTSMYLCASRRTGMGEAFFGQGTRLTVV.

This sequence joins TRBV27 and TRBJ2-1, with TRBD1 as a possible D gene (6 bases). CDR1 is MNHEY, CDR2 SMNVEV, per germline (reference sequence). The V and J ends lost 0 bases and 9 bases respectively, with 15 bases between them. The CDR3 has 15 amino acids. Written as DNA, the CDR3 is TGTGCCAGCAGTTTATCGGCAGGGGCGCCCGGTGAGCAGTTCTTC. Its translation: CASSLSAGAPGEQFF.